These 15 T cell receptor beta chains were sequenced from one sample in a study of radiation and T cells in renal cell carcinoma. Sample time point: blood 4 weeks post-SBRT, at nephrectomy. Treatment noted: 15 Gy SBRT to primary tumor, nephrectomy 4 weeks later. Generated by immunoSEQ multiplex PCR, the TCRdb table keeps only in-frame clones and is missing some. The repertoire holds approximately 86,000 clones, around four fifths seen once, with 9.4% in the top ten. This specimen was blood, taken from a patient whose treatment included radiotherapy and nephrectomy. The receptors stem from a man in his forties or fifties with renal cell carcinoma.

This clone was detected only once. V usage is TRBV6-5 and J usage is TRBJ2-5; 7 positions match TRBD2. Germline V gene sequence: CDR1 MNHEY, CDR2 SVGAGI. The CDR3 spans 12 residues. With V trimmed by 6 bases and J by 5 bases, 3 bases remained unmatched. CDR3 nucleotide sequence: TGTGCCAGCAGGCGGGGGAGGGAGACCCAGTACTTC. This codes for CASRRGRETQYF.

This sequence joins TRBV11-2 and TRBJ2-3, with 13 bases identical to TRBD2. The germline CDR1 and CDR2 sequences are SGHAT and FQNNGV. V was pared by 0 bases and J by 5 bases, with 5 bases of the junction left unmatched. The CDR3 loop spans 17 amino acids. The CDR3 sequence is CASSLDGTSGNEDTQYF. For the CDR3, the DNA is TGTGCCAGCAGCTTAGACGGGACTAGCGGGAATGAAGATACGCAGTATTTT.

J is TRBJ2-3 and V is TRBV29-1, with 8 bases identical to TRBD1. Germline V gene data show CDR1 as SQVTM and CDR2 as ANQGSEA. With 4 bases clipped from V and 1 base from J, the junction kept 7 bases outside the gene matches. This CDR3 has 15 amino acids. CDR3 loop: CSVVPTGGRTDTQYF. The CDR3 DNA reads TGCAGCGTTGTGCCAACAGGGGGACGCACAGATACGCAGTATTTT.

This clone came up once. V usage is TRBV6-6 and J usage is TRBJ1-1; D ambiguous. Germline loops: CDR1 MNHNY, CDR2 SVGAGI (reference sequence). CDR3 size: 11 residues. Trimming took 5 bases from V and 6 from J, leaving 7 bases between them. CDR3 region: CASSHGSEAFF. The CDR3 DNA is TGTGCCAGCAGTCACGGGTCTGAAGCTTTCTTT.

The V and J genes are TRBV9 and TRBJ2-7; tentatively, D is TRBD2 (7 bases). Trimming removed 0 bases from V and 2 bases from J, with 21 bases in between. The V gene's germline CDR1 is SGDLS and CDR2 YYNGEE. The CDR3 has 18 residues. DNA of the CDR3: TGTGCCAGCAGCGTAGCTGGGGGCGGGGGAAAATGGACCTACGAGCAGTACTTC. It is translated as CASSVAGGGGKWTYEQYF.

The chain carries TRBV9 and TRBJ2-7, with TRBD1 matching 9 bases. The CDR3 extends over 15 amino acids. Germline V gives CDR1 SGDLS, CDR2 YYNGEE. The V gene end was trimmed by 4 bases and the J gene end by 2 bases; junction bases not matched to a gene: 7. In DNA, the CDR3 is TGTGCCAGCAGCCTGGGACAGGGTCCCCCCTACGAGCAGTACTTC. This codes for CASSLGQGPPYEQYF.

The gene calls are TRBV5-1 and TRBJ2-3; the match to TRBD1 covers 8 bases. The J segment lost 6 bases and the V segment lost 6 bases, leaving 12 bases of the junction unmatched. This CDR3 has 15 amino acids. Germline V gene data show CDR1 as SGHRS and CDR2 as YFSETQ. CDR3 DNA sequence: TGCGCCAGCACAGCCTCGGGACAGGAATTTGATACGCAGTATTTT. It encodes CASTASGQEFDTQYF.

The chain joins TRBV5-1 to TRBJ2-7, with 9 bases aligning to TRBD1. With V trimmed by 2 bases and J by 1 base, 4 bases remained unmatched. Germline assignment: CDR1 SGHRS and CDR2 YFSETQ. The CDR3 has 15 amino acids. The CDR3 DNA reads TGCGCCAGCAGCTTAACAGGGGGCCCATCCTACGAGCAGTACTTC. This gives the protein CASSLTGGPSYEQYF.

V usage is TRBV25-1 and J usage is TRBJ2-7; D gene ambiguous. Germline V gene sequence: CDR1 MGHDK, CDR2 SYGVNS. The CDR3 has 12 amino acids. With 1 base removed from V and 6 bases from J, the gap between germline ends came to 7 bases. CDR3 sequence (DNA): TGTGCCAGCAGTGAATTTCCCCGCGAGCAGTACTTC. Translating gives CASSEFPREQYF.

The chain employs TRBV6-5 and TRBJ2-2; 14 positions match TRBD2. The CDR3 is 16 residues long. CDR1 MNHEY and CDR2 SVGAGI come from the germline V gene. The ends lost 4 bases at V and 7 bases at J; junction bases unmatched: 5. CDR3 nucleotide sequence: TGTGCCAGCAGTTGGGGACTAGCGGGAGTGGTCGGGGAGCTGTTTTTT. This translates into CASSWGLAGVVGELFF.

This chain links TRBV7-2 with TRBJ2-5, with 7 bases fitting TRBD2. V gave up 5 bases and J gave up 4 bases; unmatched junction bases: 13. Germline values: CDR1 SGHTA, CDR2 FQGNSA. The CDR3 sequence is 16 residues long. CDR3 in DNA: TGTGCCAGCAGCCTCCCGGAGGTGGTAGCGGGAGAGACCCAGTACTTC. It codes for CASSLPEVVAGETQYF. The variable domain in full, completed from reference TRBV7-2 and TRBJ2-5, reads GAGVSQSPSNKVTEKGKDVELRCDPISGHTALYWYRQSLGQGLEFLIYFQGNSAPDKSGLPSDRFSAERTGGSVSTLTIQRTQQEDSAVYLCASSLPEVVAGETQYFGPGTRLLVL.

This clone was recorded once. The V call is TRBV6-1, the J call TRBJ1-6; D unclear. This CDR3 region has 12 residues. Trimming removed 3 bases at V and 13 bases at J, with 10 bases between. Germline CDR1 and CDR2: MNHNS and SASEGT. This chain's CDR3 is CASSDPFRPLHF. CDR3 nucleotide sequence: TGTGCCAGCAGTGACCCCTTTCGCCCCCTCCACTTT.

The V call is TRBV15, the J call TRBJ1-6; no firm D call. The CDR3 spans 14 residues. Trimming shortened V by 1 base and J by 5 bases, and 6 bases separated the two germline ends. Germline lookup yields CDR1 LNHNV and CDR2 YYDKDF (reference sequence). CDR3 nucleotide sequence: TGTGCCACCAGCAGAGTTGGCAATAATTCACCCCTCCACTTT. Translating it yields CATSRVGNNSPLHF.

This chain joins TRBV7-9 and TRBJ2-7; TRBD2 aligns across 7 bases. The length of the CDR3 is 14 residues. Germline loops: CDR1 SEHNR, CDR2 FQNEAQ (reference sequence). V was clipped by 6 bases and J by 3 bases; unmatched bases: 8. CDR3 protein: CASRIPREIYEQYF. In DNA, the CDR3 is TGTGCCAGCAGGATCCCGCGGGAGATCTACGAGCAGTACTTC. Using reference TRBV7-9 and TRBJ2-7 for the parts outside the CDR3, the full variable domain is DTGVSQNPRHKITKRGQNVTFRCDPISEHNRLYWYRQTLGQGPEFLTYFQNEAQLEKSRLLSDRFSAERPKGSFSTLEIQRTEQGDSAMYLCASRIPREIYEQYFGPGTRLTVT.

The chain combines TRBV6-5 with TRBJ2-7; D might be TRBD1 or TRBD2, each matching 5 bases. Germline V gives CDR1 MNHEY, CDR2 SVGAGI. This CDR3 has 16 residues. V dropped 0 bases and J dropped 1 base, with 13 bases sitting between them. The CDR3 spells CASSYSSRGYSYEQYF. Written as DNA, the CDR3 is TGTGCCAGCAGTTACTCGTCCCGGGGCTATTCCTACGAGCAGTACTTC.